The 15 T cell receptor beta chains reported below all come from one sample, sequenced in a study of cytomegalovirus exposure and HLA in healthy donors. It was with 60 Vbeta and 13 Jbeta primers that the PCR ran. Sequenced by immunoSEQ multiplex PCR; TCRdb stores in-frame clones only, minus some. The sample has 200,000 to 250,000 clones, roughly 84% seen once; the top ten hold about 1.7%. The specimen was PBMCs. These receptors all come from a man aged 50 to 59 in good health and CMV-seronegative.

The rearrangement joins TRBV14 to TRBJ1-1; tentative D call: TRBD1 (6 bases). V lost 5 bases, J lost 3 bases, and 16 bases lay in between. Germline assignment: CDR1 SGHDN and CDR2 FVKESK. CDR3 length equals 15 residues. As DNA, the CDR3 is TGTGCCAGCAGCAACTTACGGGGGGGCGACACTGAAGCTTTCTTT. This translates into CASSNLRGGDTEAFF. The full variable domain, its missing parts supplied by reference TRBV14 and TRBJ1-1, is EAGVTQFPSHSVIEKGQTVTLRCDPISGHDNLYWYRRVMGKEIKFLLHFVKESKQDESGMPNNRFLAERTGGTYSTLKVQPAELEDSGVYFCASSNLRGGDTEAFFGQGTRLTVV.

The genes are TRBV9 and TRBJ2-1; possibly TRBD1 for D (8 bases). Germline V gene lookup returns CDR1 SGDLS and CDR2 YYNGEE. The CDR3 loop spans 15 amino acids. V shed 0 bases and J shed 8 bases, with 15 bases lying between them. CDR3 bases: TGTGCCAGCAGCGTAGGACAGGGGAGGGTCGATGAGCAGTTCTTC. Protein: CASSVGQGRVDEQFF.

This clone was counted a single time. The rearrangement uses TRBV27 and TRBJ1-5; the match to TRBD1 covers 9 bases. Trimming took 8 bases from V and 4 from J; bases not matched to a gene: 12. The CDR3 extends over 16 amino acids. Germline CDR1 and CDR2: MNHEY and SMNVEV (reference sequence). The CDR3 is CASRLTGGKPNQPQHF. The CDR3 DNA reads TGTGCCAGCCGCCTTACAGGGGGCAAGCCAAATCAGCCCCAGCATTTT.

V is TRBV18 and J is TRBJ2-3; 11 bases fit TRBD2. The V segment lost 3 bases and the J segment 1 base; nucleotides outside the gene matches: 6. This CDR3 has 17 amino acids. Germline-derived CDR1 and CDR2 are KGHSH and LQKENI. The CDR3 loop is CASSPVLAGGRTDTQYF. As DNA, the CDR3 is TGTGCCAGCTCACCGGTCCTAGCGGGAGGACGCACAGATACGCAGTATTTT.

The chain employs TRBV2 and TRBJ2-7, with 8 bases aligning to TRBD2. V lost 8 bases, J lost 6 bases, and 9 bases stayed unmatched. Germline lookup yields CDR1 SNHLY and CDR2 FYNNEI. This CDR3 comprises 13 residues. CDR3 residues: CASAGTSNGEQYF. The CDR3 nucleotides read TGTGCCAGCGCCGGGACTAGTAACGGCGAGCAGTACTTC. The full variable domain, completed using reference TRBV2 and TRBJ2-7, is EPEVTQTPSHQVTQMGQEVILRCVPISNHLYFYWYRQILGQKVEFLVSFYNNEISEKSEIFDDQFSVERPDGSNFTLKIRSTKLEDSAMYFCASAGTSNGEQYFGPGTRLTVT.

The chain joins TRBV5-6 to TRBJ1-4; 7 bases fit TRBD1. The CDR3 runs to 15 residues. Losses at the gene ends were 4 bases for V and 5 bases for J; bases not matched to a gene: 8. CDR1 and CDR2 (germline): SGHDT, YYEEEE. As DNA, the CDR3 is TGTGCCAGCAGCCCCAGGACAGGTGCGAATGAAAAACTGTTTTTT. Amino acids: CASSPRTGANEKLFF.

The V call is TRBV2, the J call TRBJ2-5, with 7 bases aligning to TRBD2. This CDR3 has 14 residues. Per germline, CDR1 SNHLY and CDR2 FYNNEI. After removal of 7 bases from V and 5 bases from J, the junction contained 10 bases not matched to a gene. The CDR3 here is CASTWAGVGETQYF. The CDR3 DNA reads TGTGCCAGCACCTGGGCGGGAGTCGGGGAGACCCAGTACTTC. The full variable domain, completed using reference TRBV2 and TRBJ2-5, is EPEVTQTPSHQVTQMGQEVILRCVPISNHLYFYWYRQILGQKVEFLVSFYNNEISEKSEIFDDQFSVERPDGSNFTLKIRSTKLEDSAMYFCASTWAGVGETQYFGPGTRLLVL.

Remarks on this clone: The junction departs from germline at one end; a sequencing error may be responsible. CDR3 nucleotide sequence: TGTGCTAGCAGCTTTCGCAGTGGCTACGAGCAGTACTTC. It codes for CASSFRSGYEQYF. The V call is TRBV7-7, the J call TRBJ2-7; D unresolved. This CDR3 is built from 13 residues. Germline CDR1 SSHAT, CDR2 FNYEAQ (reference sequence).

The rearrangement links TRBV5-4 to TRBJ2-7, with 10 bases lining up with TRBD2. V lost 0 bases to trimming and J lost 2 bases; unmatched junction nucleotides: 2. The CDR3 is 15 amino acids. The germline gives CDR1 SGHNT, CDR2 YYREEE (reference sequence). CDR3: CASSLGLAGAYEQYF. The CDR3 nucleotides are TGTGCCAGCAGCTTGGGGCTAGCGGGGGCCTACGAGCAGTACTTC.

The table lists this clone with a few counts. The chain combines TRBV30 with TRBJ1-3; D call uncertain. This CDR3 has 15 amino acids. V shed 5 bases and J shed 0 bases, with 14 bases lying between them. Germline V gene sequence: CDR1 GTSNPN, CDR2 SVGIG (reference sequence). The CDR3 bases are TGTGCCTGGCTAAACGAGCGGAGCTCTGGAAACACCATATATTTT. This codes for CAWLNERSSGNTIYF.

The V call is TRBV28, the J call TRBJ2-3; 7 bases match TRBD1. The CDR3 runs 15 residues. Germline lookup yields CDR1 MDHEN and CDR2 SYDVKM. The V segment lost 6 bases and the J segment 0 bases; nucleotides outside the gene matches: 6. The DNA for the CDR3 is TGTGCCAGCAGCCGACAGGGATCTAGCACAGATACGCAGTATTTT. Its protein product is CASSRQGSSTDTQYF.

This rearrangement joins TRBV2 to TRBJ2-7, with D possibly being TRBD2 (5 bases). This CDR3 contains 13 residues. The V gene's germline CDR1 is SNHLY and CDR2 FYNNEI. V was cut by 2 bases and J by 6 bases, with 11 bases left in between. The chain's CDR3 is CASSEQRVGEQYF. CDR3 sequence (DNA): TGTGCCAGCAGTGAACAGAGGGTCGGCGAGCAGTACTTC.

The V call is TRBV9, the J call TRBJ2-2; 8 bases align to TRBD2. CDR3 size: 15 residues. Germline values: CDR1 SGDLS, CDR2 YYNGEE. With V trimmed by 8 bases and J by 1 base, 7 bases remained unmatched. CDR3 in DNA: TGTGCCAGTGATCTAGCGGGTCGGAACACCGGGGAGCTGTTTTTT. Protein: CASDLAGRNTGELFF.

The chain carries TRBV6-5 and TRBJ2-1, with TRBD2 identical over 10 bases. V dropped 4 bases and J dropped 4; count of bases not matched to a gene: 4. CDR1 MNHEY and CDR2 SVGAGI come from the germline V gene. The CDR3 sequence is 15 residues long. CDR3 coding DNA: TGTGCCAGCAGTTTCATAGCGGGGGGTTACAATGAGCAGTTCTTC. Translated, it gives CASSFIAGGYNEQFF.

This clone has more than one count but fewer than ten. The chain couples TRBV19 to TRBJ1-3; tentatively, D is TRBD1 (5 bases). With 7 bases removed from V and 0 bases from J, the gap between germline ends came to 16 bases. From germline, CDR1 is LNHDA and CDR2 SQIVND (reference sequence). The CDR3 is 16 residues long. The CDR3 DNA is TGTGCCAGTAAAACTGGGGCGAGAGACTCTGGAAACACCATATATTTT. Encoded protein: CASKTGARDSGNTIYF.